This TCR beta chain is from a study of control samples from healthy donors and cancer patients. Germline trimming cut 5 bases from V and 1 base from J; bases unmatched to any gene: 10. Germline-derived CDR1 and CDR2 are SEHNR and FQNEAQ (reference sequence). The CDR3 extends over 16 amino acids. Only in-frame clones appear in the TCRdb table, and some are missing; sequencing was by immunoSEQ multiplex PCR. The sample includes approximately 97,000 clones, around 92% of them seen just once. Sequenced: blood. The J gene is TRBJ1-1, the V gene TRBV7-9; 7 bases are a match to TRBD1. The receptor was derived from a woman between 18 and 29 years old in good health. CDR3 DNA sequence: TGTGCCAGCAGCCCAAGAGGTGCAGGGGGGAACACTGAAGCTTTCTTT. Amino acids: CASSPRGAGGNTEAFF.